A selection of T cell receptor beta chains follows, all from one sample in a study of T cell repertoires in aging, cancer and after chemotherapy. TCRdb called the multiplex PCR reads again in MiXCR, with one record for every CDR3 protein. The repertoire holds several hundred distinct CDR3 sequences, with approximately 25% as singletons. Sequenced material: blood. The receptor set was obtained from a human donor with a solid tumor. CDR3s include the opening cysteine and the closing phenylalanine or tryptophan. The D gene is left open where the match is weak. For some rows the clone size is stated as once, few or many, or as a class when expanded; others skip it.

TRBV19	TRBD1	TRBJ2-6	few	TGTGCCAGTAGTATACTCTCAGGGGGCTTTGTGTCTGGGGCCAACGTCCTGACTTTC	CASSILSGGFVSGANVLTF
TRBV12-3/TRBV12-4	.	TRBJ2-3	hyperexpanded	TGTGCCAGCAGTTCCAGACTAGGTAGCACAGATACGCAGTATTTT	CASSSRLGSTDTQYF
TRBV27	.	TRBJ1-6	large	TGTGCCAGCAGTCACAGTCCGGGGGATTCACCCCTCCACTTT	CASSHSPGDSPLHF
TRBV29-1	TRBD1	TRBJ2-3	.	TGCAGCGTTGAAGATGGGGACAGGGAAACAGATACGCAGTATTTT	CSVEDGDRETDTQYF
TRBV7-9	TRBD2	TRBJ2-1	few	TGTGCCAGCAGCTTAACAGCGGGAGGCTTCAATGAGCAGTTCTTC	CASSLTAGGFNEQFF
TRBV11-2	TRBD1	TRBJ2-5	large	TGTGCCAGCAGCGAAACGGGACAGACCTTTACAGACCAGTACTTC	CASSETGQTFTDQYF
TRBV29-1	.	TRBJ2-7	large	TGCAGCGTTGCCGAGGCTAATACCTACGAGCAGTACTTC	CSVAEANTYEQYF
TRBV12-3/TRBV12-4	TRBD1	TRBJ1-1	.	TGTGCCAGTAATCGACAGGGGATGAACACTGAAGCTTTCTTT	CASNRQGMNTEAFF
TRBV7-6	.	TRBJ2-1	few	TGTGCCAGCAGCTCAGACCTCGGGTCCTACAATGAGCAGTTCTTC	CASSSDLGSYNEQFF
TRBV11-2	TRBD2	TRBJ2-1	.	TGTGCCAGCAGCGTCGGGACTAGCGGCCTCAATGAGCAGTTCTTC	CASSVGTSGLNEQFF
TRBV19	.	TRBJ2-2	large	TGTGCCACCGAGACAGTAACCGGGGAGCTGTTTTTT	CATETVTGELFF
TRBV28	TRBD1	TRBJ1-1	.	TGTGCCAGCAGTCAGGGACAGGGGGGATACACTGAAGCTTTCTTT	CASSQGQGGYTEAFF
TRBV20-1	.	TRBJ2-2	few	TGCAGTGCCCTACTCGGATTGTCGAACACCGGGGAGCTGTTTTTT	CSALLGLSNTGELFF
TRBV20-1	.	TRBJ1-2	hyperexpanded	TGCAGTGCTCTACAGGGATTCTATGGCTACACCTTC	CSALQGFYGYTF
TRBV27	.	TRBJ2-1	.	TGTGCCAGCAGTTTCTGGAGCTCCTACAATGAGCAGTTCTTC	CASSFWSSYNEQFF
TRBV29-1	TRBD1	TRBJ1-1	.	TGCAGCGGGGTACAGGGGGATTCATCTGAAGCTTTCTTT	CSGVQGDSSEAFF
TRBV20-1	.	TRBJ2-7	.	TGCAGTGCTAGAGACCCCAGGGGCCACGAGCAGTACTTC	CSARDPRGHEQYF
TRBV27	.	TRBJ2-7	few	TGTGCCAGCAGTTTGAGCGCTACCTACGAGCAGTACTTC	CASSLSATYEQYF
TRBV5-4	.	TRBJ1-4	once	TGTGCCAGCAGCTTGGCGGGCAGAACTAATGGAAAACTGTTTTTT	CASSLAGRTNGKLFF
TRBV6-6	.	TRBJ2-2	hyperexpanded	TGTGCCAGCAGTCAACTAAGTACCGGGGAGCTGTTTTTT	CASSQLSTGELFF
TRBV7-6	TRBD1	TRBJ2-3	.	TGTGCCAGCAGCCTTGGACAGGGAACAGATACGCAGTATTTT	CASSLGQGTDTQYF
TRBV6-2/TRBV6-3	.	TRBJ2-7	few	TGTGCCAGCAGTTACGGCATAGGTGGGGGACGGTACTTC	CASSYGIGGGRYF
TRBV28	TRBD2	TRBJ2-3	few	TGTGCCAGCAGTTTTTCAGGCGGGAGTCGGACTACGCAGTATTTT	CASSFSGGSRTTQYF
TRBV19	.	TRBJ1-1	large	TGTGCCAGTAGCCTCCCAGGATACACTGAAGCTTTCTTT	CASSLPGYTEAFF
TRBV28	.	TRBJ1-2	few	TGTGCCAGCAGCCCCGGGACACCAGGGTATGGCTACACCTTC	CASSPGTPGYGYTF
TRBV30	.	TRBJ1-5	large	TGTGCCTGGAAGGACAGTGGCAATCAGCCCCAGCATTTT	CAWKDSGNQPQHF
TRBV20-1	.	TRBJ1-1	few	TGCAGTGCTAGAGGGCAGGGAGGGATGAACACTGAAGCTTTCTTT	CSARGQGGMNTEAFF
TRBV27	.	TRBJ2-5	few	TGTGCCAGCAGCTTAAAGGGTGGCCAAGAGACCCAGTACTTC	CASSLKGGQETQYF
TRBV28	.	TRBJ1-2	.	TGTGCCAGCAGCTCCGGACTAACCTATGGCTACACCTTC	CASSSGLTYGYTF
TRBV27	.	TRBJ2-7	.	TGTGCCAGCAGTTTGAGCGCTACCTACAAGCAGTACTTC	CASSLSATYKQYF
TRBV19	.	TRBJ1-1	.	TGTGCCAGTACCCCAGGCGGGCCAGACATCCTCATGAACACTGAAGCTTTCTTT	CASTPGGPDILMNTEAFF
TRBV6-5	TRBD1	TRBJ2-1	few	TGTGCCAGCAGCCCCGGGACAGGGAAAAATGAGCAGTTCTTC	CASSPGTGKNEQFF
TRBV6-5	.	TRBJ1-4	.	TGTGCCAGCAGTCACGTCGGTGGGAGTGCAACTAATGAAAAACTGTTTTTT	CASSHVGGSATNEKLFF
TRBV6-5	.	TRBJ1-6	large	TGTGCCAGCAGCCGACAGGCCGATTCACCCCTCCACTTT	CASSRQADSPLHF
TRBV4-2	TRBD2	TRBJ2-7	.	TGTGCCAGCAGCCAAGATCGCAGCGGGGAATCCTACGAGCAGTACTTC	CASSQDRSGESYEQYF
TRBV7-2	.	TRBJ2-4	few	TGTGCCAGCAGCTTATACCGAAATAACATTCAGTACTTC	CASSLYRNNIQYF
TRBV18	.	TRBJ2-2	.	TGTGCCAGCTCAGCGAACACCGGGGAGCTGTTTTTT	CASSANTGELFF